Detailed here is one T cell receptor (beta chain). Its specific antigen is unknown. The input lacks base qualities; no much larger clone sits a single base away. Relative to germline, V is 2 bases shorter and J is 7 bases shorter, with 11 bases between their ends. CDR1 and CDR2, looked up from the germline V gene (reference sequence), are GTSNPN and SVGIG. The CDR3, cysteine through phenylalanine, is 13 amino acids long. The retained sequence is limited to the CDR3, 39 bases, with the frame set at the first base. The entry originates in a study of blood T cell repertoires in COVID-19 (dated by TCRdb to about 2020). About the investigation overall: Samples from collaborators originated in the United States, Italy and Spain and spanned both the acute and convalescent phases of COVID-19. Deeply sampled blood TCRbeta repertoires from subjects exposed to, actively infected with, or recovered from COVID-19 were included in the dataset. The material from the prospective study consisted of cDNA or gDNA derived from T cells, B-cell-depleted T cells, or PBMCs. The sample metadata nearly always contained a de-identified subject ID, COVID-19 status, age in years and sex. Samples were obtained from the ongoing ImmuneRACE study (first 160 participants) and from some 1,300 subjects provided by 6 global collaborators. HLA class I and class II types, where available, came from metadata supplied by the sample provider rather than from assay-based typing. A freely available public database, intended as a resource for researchers studying the immune response to SARS-CoV-2, is where the repertoires were released. General study outcomes and caveats: The amount of clinical and demographic metadata varied by source and participant and was provided uncurated.

TCRbeta CDR3 regions were amplified from genomic DNA using the immunoSEQ Assay, a bias-controlled multiplex PCR. As for the authors' bioinformatics: Nucleated cell counts per sample were estimated from amplification of reference gene primers within the assay. To quantify the absolute abundance of each unique TCRbeta CDR3 rearrangement, sequence reads were collapsed and filtered. For each sample, productive Simpson clonality was calculated as the square root of Simpson's diversity index across productive rearrangements. TCRdb obtained this table from immuneACCESS and retained in-frame rearrangements with V and J assigned. These tables miss some clones; where compared with another copy, unresolved V genes account for less than half of the shortfall, and the remainder is unexplained. V and J calls and clone size are given by that table; D and trimming were obtained from the DNA. This sample has roughly 200,000 clones in its table, and 75% to 90% of those were observed once. Of the sample, roughly 6.7% is held by the ten largest clones.

The collaborating institutions used their own protocols to collect whole blood in K2EDTA tubes. Collaborator samples were shipped for TCRbeta analysis as frozen whole blood, isolated PBMCs, or DNA extracted from either sample type. The chain uses TRBV30 and TRBJ2-2; tentative D gene TRBD1, with 6 bases matching. Sequenced input: peripheral blood. This TCR was sampled from a man aged 40-50 years with acute or convalescent COVID-19. For the CDR3, the sequence is CAWSQGMIGELFF. The DNA sequence reads TGTGCCTGGAGTCAGGGGATGATCGGGGAGCTGTTTTTT.